One sample yielded the 25 T cell receptor beta chains listed below, sequenced in a study of blood T cells in healthy people across ages (dated by TCRdb to the mid-2010s). Receptor libraries were prepared by 5' RACE. The sequencer listed for this sample is Illumina HiSeq 2500. A second PCR of 7 to 11 cycles was performed with a sample-barcoded 5' primer and a J-beta primer mix. The public reads were reprocessed in TCRdb via fastp at Q25 and MiXCR, keeping in-frame beta chains. Rows with a matching CDR3 protein are joined into one entry that keeps the most common DNA and genes. The sample table contains 910,000 or so distinct CDR3 sequences; only one count was recorded for about 51% of them. The ten largest clonotypes hold about 20% of the sample. Sequences were obtained from blood. These receptor sequences come from an older woman in good health.

The J gene is TRBJ1-3, the V gene TRBV20-1, with 9 bases that match TRBD1. The J segment lost 6 bases and the V segment lost 6 bases, leaving 12 bases of the junction unmatched. Germline assignment: CDR1 DFQATT and CDR2 SNEGSKA (reference sequence). This CDR3 is built from 15 residues. DNA for the CDR3: TGCAGTGCCCCCATGGCTGGGACAGGGTCAAACACCATATATTTT. Amino acid sequence: CSAPMAGTGSNTIYF.

The rearrangement joins TRBV3-1 to TRBJ2-3; possible D gene TRBD1, 6 bases. This CDR3 contains 14 residues. The germline V gene has CDR1 LGHDT and CDR2 YNNKEL (reference sequence). V was clipped by 1 base and J by 9 bases, with 14 bases between them. CDR3 loop: CASSQATGSTTQYF. CDR3 bases: TGTGCCAGCAGCCAAGCGACAGGTTCTACGACGCAGTATTTT.

This CDR3 reads CASRIGGLAGDEQYF. CDR3 nucleotides: TGTGCCAGCAGGATTGGTGGACTAGCGGGAGACGAGCAGTACTTC. The chain links TRBV12-3 or TRBV12-4 to TRBJ2-7; 13 bases agree with TRBD2. V lost 6 bases, J lost 5 bases, and 7 bases stayed unmatched. The CDR3 has 15 residues.

This clonotype came up a few times. The chain is built from TRBV20-1 and TRBJ2-5, with unresolved D. The ends were cut back, 3 bases at V and 5 bases at J, with 10 bases in the middle. The germline V gene has CDR1 DFQATT and CDR2 SNEGSKA (reference sequence). The CDR3 contains 12 residues. CDR3 DNA sequence: TGCAGTGCTAGGGGTGGAAAGGAGACCCAGTACTTC. Translating gives CSARGGKETQYF.

This clonotype came up once. This sequence joins TRBV19 and TRBJ1-5, with D possibly being TRBD1 (6 bases). Trimming left V 6 bases short and J 4 bases short, with 13 bases between. This CDR3 has 14 residues. The germline CDR1 and CDR2 sequences are LNHDA and SQIVND (reference sequence). DNA for the CDR3: TGTGCCAGTAGACACGACAGGCGGAATCAGCCCCAGCATTTT. It encodes CASRHDRRNQPQHF.

In this sample, this clonotype turned up a few times. The chain links TRBV12-3 or TRBV12-4 to TRBJ2-7; 7 nucleotides align to TRBD2. The CDR3 loop spans 15 amino acids. V lost 5 bases, J lost 6 bases, and 13 bases stayed unmatched. The CDR3 DNA reads TGTGCCAGCAGTCCCCTGGGGGGGGGACTGGTCGAGCAGTACTTC. It yields the protein CASSPLGGGLVEQYF.

The chain has TRBV3-1 and TRBJ1-2, with D unresolved. This CDR3 region has 13 residues. Trimming took 1 base from V and 3 from J, leaving 6 bases between them. Germline V gives CDR1 LGHDT, CDR2 YNNKEL (reference sequence). The CDR3 DNA reads as TGTGCCAGCAGCCAAGCACATTACTATGGCTACACCTTC. Residues: CASSQAHYYGYTF. The full variable domain, completed using reference TRBV3-1 and TRBJ1-2, is DTAVSQTPKYLVTQMGNDKSIKCEQNLGHDTMYWYKQDSKKFLKIMFSYNNKELIINETVPNRFSPKSPDKAHLNLHINSLELGDSAVYFCASSQAHYYGYTFGSGTRLTVV.

Only a few counts were recorded for this clonotype. This chain joins TRBV6-5 and TRBJ2-1; tentatively, D is TRBD2 (7 bases). Germline lookup yields CDR1 MNHEY and CDR2 SVGAGI. The CDR3 sequence is 16 residues long. V was clipped by 4 bases and J by 7 bases, with 20 bases between them. In DNA form, the CDR3 reads TGTGCCAGCAGTTTGTCTGGGGGGGCTTTGAGTAATGAGCAGTTCTTC. Encoded protein: CASSLSGGALSNEQFF.

This chain uses TRBV6-6 with TRBJ2-1; the match to TRBD2 covers 7 bases. Germline CDR1 is MNHNY and CDR2 is SVGAGI (reference sequence). The CDR3 consists of 16 residues. V lost 8 bases to trimming and J lost 1 base; unmatched junction nucleotides: 11. The CDR3 DNA follows: TGTGCCAGCTCGGCGACGAGCGGGGCTTCCTACAATGAGCAGTTCTTC. The encoded protein is CASSATSGASYNEQFF.

The chain links TRBV5-1 to TRBJ1-6; 7 positions match TRBD1. Germline V gives CDR1 SGHRS, CDR2 YFSETQ. The CDR3 spans 15 residues. V gave up 4 bases and J gave up 9 bases; unmatched junction bases: 10. CDR3 in amino acids: CASSTQGGNGSPLHF. CDR3 in DNA: TGCGCCAGCAGCACGCAGGGGGGGAATGGTTCACCCCTCCACTTT.

This clonotype was counted only a few times. This chain joins TRBV9 and TRBJ2-1, with TRBD2 matching over 8 bases. With 2 bases clipped from V and 4 bases from J, the junction kept 5 bases outside the gene matches. The CDR3 runs 15 residues. The germline V gene encodes CDR1 SGDLS and CDR2 YYNGEE. CDR3 protein: CASSVTSGTYNEQFF. Here the CDR3 DNA reads TGTGCCAGCAGCGTTACTAGCGGTACTTACAATGAGCAGTTCTTC.

The CDR3 is CASSWTSGTYNEQYF. Written as DNA, the CDR3 is TGCGCCAGCAGCTGGACTAGCGGCACCTACAATGAGCAGTACTTC. The rearrangement uses TRBV5-1 and TRBJ2-1; TRBD2 matches 10 bases. With the DNA end fitting TRBJ2-7 better, the J assignment may be wrong. Germline V CDR1 and CDR2: SGHRS, YFSETQ. This CDR3 spans 15 amino acids.

The chain carries TRBV7-6 and TRBJ2-3; 8 bases line up with TRBD2. Germline CDR1 SGHVS, CDR2 FNYEAQ. This CDR3 spans 16 amino acids. V lost 7 bases to trimming and J lost 4 bases; unmatched junction nucleotides: 13. CDR3 nucleotides: TGTGCCAGCAAGCCCGAAGTAGCGGGAAACTCAGATACGCAGTATTTT. The encoded protein is CASKPEVAGNSDTQYF.

Notes on this clonotype: Possible read error: a much larger clone is one base away. V and J are TRBV6-2 or TRBV6-3 and TRBJ2-1, with D unresolved. The V gene's germline CDR1 is MNHEY and CDR2 SVGEGT. The CDR3 extends over 11 amino acids. CDR3 sequence (DNA): TGTGCCAGCAGTATCATAGGTGAGCAGGTCTTC. Encoded protein: CASSIIGEQVF.

This chain joins TRBV29-1 and TRBJ1-5; the D gene is possibly TRBD1 (6 bases). Germline loops: CDR1 SQVTM, CDR2 ANQGSEA. This CDR3 contains 15 residues. V lost 5 bases, J lost 2 bases, and 16 bases lay in between. The CDR3 here is CSVRQGFSGNQPQHF. The CDR3 DNA reads TGCAGCGTTCGCCAGGGGTTTTCCGGCAATCAGCCCCAGCATTTT.

The V and J genes are TRBV28 and TRBJ2-7; D is unresolved. The J call may be incorrect, as the DNA end agrees better with TRBJ2-5. Germline V CDR1 and CDR2: MDHEN, SYDVKM. CDR3 length equals 14 residues. The CDR3 reads CASSLVRREETQYF. CDR3 in DNA: TGTGCCAGCAGCCTGGTACGGAGAGAAGAGACCCAGTACTTC.

This clonotype came up a few times. The chain is built from TRBV9 and TRBJ2-3; TRBD2 agrees at 8 bases. The CDR3 runs 17 residues. Trimming removed 0 bases from V and 5 bases from J; junction bases left unmatched: 11. Germline CDR1 reads SGDLS; CDR2 reads YYNGEE. This chain's CDR3 is CASSVAPSGSPGDTQYF. The DNA for the CDR3 is TGTGCCAGCAGCGTAGCGCCCAGCGGGAGTCCGGGAGATACGCAGTATTTT. The full variable domain, with the rest looked up from reference TRBV9 and TRBJ2-3, is DSGVTQTPKHLITATGQRVTLRCSPRSGDLSVYWYQQSLDQGLQFLIQYYNGEERAKGNILERFSAQQFPDLHSELNLSSLELGDSALYFCASSVAPSGSPGDTQYFGPGTRLTVL.

About this clonotype itself: Given a much more abundant clone one base away, this may be a read error. V usage is TRBV18 and J usage is TRBJ2-6; TRBD2 aligns across 8 bases. Per germline, CDR1 KGHSH and CDR2 LQKENI. The CDR3 has 19 amino acids. Trimming took 6 bases from V and 0 from J; bases not matched to a gene: 13. For the CDR3, the DNA is TGTGCCAGCTCCTCATGGCGGGGGGCTGACTTCTCTGGGGCCAACGTCCTGACTTTC. As protein: CASSSWRGADFSGANVLTF.

This clonotype was seen a few times. The chain links TRBV27 to TRBJ2-7; tentative D call: TRBD2 (6 bases). The CDR3 extends over 13 amino acids. Germline V lookup: CDR1 MNHEY, CDR2 SMNVEV (reference sequence). V was trimmed by 6 bases and J by 3 bases, leaving 12 bases between them. Here the CDR3 reads CASRKGGSYEQYF. CDR3 nucleotide sequence: TGTGCCAGCAGGAAGGGAGGTAGCTACGAGCAGTACTTC.

On this clonotype: A much larger clonotype is one base distant, so this may be a read error. V and J are TRBV20-1 and TRBJ2-1, with 7 nucleotides matching TRBD2. This CDR3 comprises 11 residues. Germline V lookup: CDR1 DFQATT, CDR2 SNEGSKA (reference sequence). The CDR3 DNA is TGCGGTGCTAGCGGTGGGAGAAGGCAGTTCTTC. Amino acid sequence: CGASGGRRQFF.

J is TRBJ2-7 and V is TRBV4-3; no clear D. CDR1 LGHNA and CDR2 YSLEER come from the germline V gene. The CDR3 covers 15 residues. Trimming shortened V by 0 bases and J by 6 bases, and 15 bases separated the two germline ends. The CDR3 coding sequence is TGCGCCAGCAGCCAAGATCACCTCTCCTGGTCCGAGCAGTACTTC. It codes for CASSQDHLSWSEQYF.

The rearrangement uses TRBV5-1 and TRBJ1-6, with D tentatively TRBD1 (5 bases). V dropped 4 bases and J dropped 5 bases, with 10 bases sitting between them. Germline values: CDR1 SGHRS, CDR2 YFSETQ. The length of the CDR3 is 14 residues. The CDR3 nucleotides are TGCGCCAGCAGCAGCGGGGGTAATAATTCACCCCTCCACTTT. Amino acids: CASSSGGNNSPLHF.

For the CDR3, the DNA is TGCAGTGCGGACCCAGGGAGGGGAACAGATACGCAGTATTTT. Translated, it gives CSADPGRGTDTQYF. V gene TRBV20-1 combines with J gene TRBJ2-3; 7 bases fit TRBD2. This CDR3 region has 14 residues. V trimming: 6 bases; J trimming: 3 bases; junction bases outside the gene matches: 9. Per germline, CDR1 DFQATT and CDR2 SNEGSKA (reference sequence).

Here the CDR3 DNA reads TGTGCCATCAGTACAGGGGTTATCCCCTACGAGCAGTACTTC. Its translation is CAISTGVIPYEQYF. The rearrangement joins TRBV10-3 to TRBJ2-5, with TRBD1 matching over 7 bases. The J call may be in error: the DNA end matches TRBJ2-7 better. The CDR3 has 14 residues. Germline CDR1 ENHRY, CDR2 SYGVKD.

This clonotype was counted only a few times. The genes are TRBV9 and TRBJ1-2; D gene unclear. Germline V gene sequence: CDR1 SGDLS, CDR2 YYNGEE. The CDR3 sequence is 12 residues long. V lost 2 bases, J lost 6 bases, and 8 bases lay in between. DNA for the CDR3: TGTGCCAGCAGCGTCAGATACGATGGCTACACCTTC. This encodes CASSVRYDGYTF.